These 32 T cell receptor beta chains were sequenced from one sample in a study of cytomegalovirus exposure and HLA in healthy donors. Primers: 60 Vbeta forward and 13 Jbeta reverse. Profiled with immunoSEQ multiplex PCR; TCRdb holds only in-frame clones, not every one. Altogether more than 130,000 clones are present, roughly 80% being singletons, with the ten largest covering 5.1%. Specimen: PBMCs. The receptors here all came from a male donor in good health and CMV-seronegative.

This clone is a singleton in its sample. The rearrangement links TRBV9 to TRBJ2-7; 8 bases are shared with TRBD1. V gave up 4 bases and J gave up 2 bases; unmatched junction bases: 8. Germline V gene sequence: CDR1 SGDLS, CDR2 YYNGEE. The length of the CDR3 is 15 residues. This CDR3 is CASSPAGTGPYEQYF. CDR3 DNA: TGTGCCAGCAGCCCCGCCGGGACAGGCCCCTACGAGCAGTACTTC. Drawing the rest from reference TRBV9 and TRBJ2-7, the complete variable domain is DSGVTQTPKHLITATGQRVTLRCSPRSGDLSVYWYQQSLDQGLQFLIQYYNGEERAKGNILERFSAQQFPDLHSELNLSSLELGDSALYFCASSPAGTGPYEQYFGPGTRLTVT.

The chain recombines TRBV19 with TRBJ1-6; D is unclear. The V end lost 9 bases, the J end lost 9 bases, and 18 bases lay between the germline ends. In germline, CDR1 is LNHDA, CDR2 SQIVND (reference sequence). CDR3 size: 14 residues. CDR3 in amino acids: CASRRFALPSPLHF. CDR3 nucleotide sequence: TGTGCCAGCCGGAGGTTTGCGTTACCTTCACCCCTCCACTTT.

This clone is a singleton in its sample. V usage is TRBV29-1 and J usage is TRBJ1-5; 7 nucleotides agree with TRBD1. Germline V gives CDR1 SQVTM, CDR2 ANQGSEA. The V and J ends lost 6 bases and 3 bases, in that order; junction bases with no gene match: 8. This CDR3 is 14 amino acids long. Written as DNA, the CDR3 is TGCAGCGTCGCCCACAGGGGTGCCAATCAGCCCCAGCATTTT. Its protein product is CSVAHRGANQPQHF.

This chain links TRBV7-6 with TRBJ2-3, with TRBD1 matching 7 bases. Trimming at V came to 5 bases and at J to 0 bases, leaving 2 bases not matched to a gene. Germline V CDR1 and CDR2: SGHVS, FNYEAQ. The CDR3 is 14 amino acids. Written as DNA, the CDR3 is TGTGCCAGCAGCCAGGGGGTCAGCACAGATACGCAGTATTTT. Translated, it gives CASSQGVSTDTQYF.

The V and J genes are TRBV7-2 and TRBJ1-5; the D is unclear. V was trimmed by 1 base and J by 4 bases, leaving 14 bases between them. The CDR3 contains 16 residues. Germline values: CDR1 SGHTA, CDR2 FQGNSA. The CDR3 loop is CASSLVAGVVNQPQHF. CDR3 DNA sequence: TGTGCCAGCAGCTTAGTCGCCGGGGTGGTTAATCAGCCCCAGCATTTT.

The chain couples TRBV6-5 to TRBJ1-1; possible D gene TRBD1, 5 bases. Germline assignment: CDR1 MNHEY and CDR2 SVGAGI. This CDR3 spans 14 amino acids. Trimming stripped 8 bases from V and 4 bases from J, with 17 bases between. Here the CDR3 reads CASSPGGFFTEAFF. CDR3 DNA: TGTGCCAGCTCTCCGGGGGGATTCTTCACTGAAGCTTTCTTT.

CDR3 DNA: TGTGCCAGCAGCGTGGACGGGACTTCCTACAATGAGCAGTTCTTC. This translates into CASSVDGTSYNEQFF. This rearrangement joins TRBV9 to TRBJ2-1; the D gene is possibly TRBD2 (6 bases). CDR1 and CDR2 from the germline V gene are SGDLS and YYNGEE. Trimming took 2 bases from V and 1 from J, leaving 10 bases between them. This CDR3 has 15 residues.

This clone occurred a few times. V is TRBV6-5 and J is TRBJ2-2; the D gene is possibly TRBD1 (6 bases). V gave up 8 bases and J gave up 7 bases, with 11 bases separating them. The germline V gene encodes CDR1 MNHEY and CDR2 SVGAGI. CDR3 size: 12 residues. CDR3 sequence: CASRRGGGELFF. Written as DNA, the CDR3 is TGTGCCAGCCGACGAGGGGGCGGGGAGCTGTTTTTT.

This chain uses TRBV13 with TRBJ2-3, with D possibly being TRBD2 (7 bases). Per the germline V gene, CDR1 is PRHDT and CDR2 is FYEKMQ (reference sequence). The CDR3 extends over 15 amino acids. V dropped 4 bases and J dropped 1 base, with 12 bases sitting between them. This CDR3 is CASSSGGPGTDTQYF. The CDR3 DNA sequence: TGTGCCAGCAGCTCCGGGGGGCCGGGCACAGATACGCAGTATTTT.

The chain recombines TRBV5-8 with TRBJ1-5; D is uncertain. Trimming took off 0 bases at V and 5 bases at J, with 9 bases between the two ends. From germline, CDR1 is SGHTS and CDR2 YDEGEE. The CDR3 length is 14 residues. CDR3: CASSLVRRYQPQHF. CDR3 DNA sequence: TGTGCCAGCAGCTTGGTACGGAGATATCAGCCCCAGCATTTT.

The CDR3 DNA reads as TGTGCCAGCAGTCCGGGACAGGGTCGACAGCCCCAGCATTTT. Translating gives CASSPGQGRQPQHF. The chain combines TRBV28 with TRBJ1-5; 9 bases line up with TRBD1. V was clipped by 5 bases and J by 7 bases; unmatched bases: 6. CDR3 length equals 14 residues. Germline V gene lookup returns CDR1 MDHEN and CDR2 SYDVKM.

This clone has only a few counts. The chain has TRBV15 and TRBJ2-5; the match to TRBD1 covers 7 bases. The better agreement between TRBJ2-7 and the DNA end casts doubt on the J call. CDR1 LNHNV and CDR2 YYDKDF come from the germline V gene (reference sequence). CDR3 size: 14 residues. CDR3 amino acids: CATSRGPGGYEQYF. The CDR3 DNA sequence: TGTGCCACCAGCAGGGGCCCAGGGGGCTACGAGCAGTACTTC.

The genes are TRBV14 and TRBJ1-6; D gene ambiguous. Trimming stripped 2 bases from V and 13 bases from J, with 12 bases between. Germline CDR1 and CDR2: SGHDN and FVKESK. The length of the CDR3 is 13 residues. DNA of the CDR3: TGTGCCAGCAGCCAAAGAGGCCGTGGGCCCCTCCACTTT. This gives the protein CASSQRGRGPLHF.

The chain couples TRBV19 to TRBJ2-1; TRBD1 might be the D (5 bases). CDR1 and CDR2 from the germline V gene are LNHDA and SQIVND (reference sequence). The germline V and J ends were trimmed by 6 bases and 0 bases, with 12 bases remaining between them. The CDR3 totals 15 residues. CDR3 bases: TGTGCCAGTAGGGCGACAGTGGTCTCCTACAATGAGCAGTTCTTC. This translates into CASRATVVSYNEQFF.

This clone came up once. The V and J genes are TRBV2 and TRBJ2-7; D possibly corresponds to TRBD2 (5 bases). Looked up from germline, CDR1 is SNHLY and CDR2 is FYNNEI. Trimming left V 7 bases short and J 4 bases short, with 8 bases between. This CDR3 has 11 residues. CDR3 nucleotide sequence: TGTGCCAGCACCACTAGTTACGAGCAGTACTTC. Its protein is CASTTSYEQYF. The full variable domain, completed using reference TRBV2 and TRBJ2-7, is EPEVTQTPSHQVTQMGQEVILRCVPISNHLYFYWYRQILGQKVEFLVSFYNNEISEKSEIFDDQFSVERPDGSNFTLKIRSTKLEDSAMYFCASTTSYEQYFGPGTRLTVT.

The chain combines TRBV4-1 with TRBJ2-2; TRBD1 matches at 7 bases. Germline V CDR1 and CDR2: MGHRA, YSYEKL. CDR3 length equals 15 residues. J gave up 3 bases and V 0 bases, and 1 base lay outside the gene matches. The CDR3 bases are TGCGCCAGCAGCCAAGAACAGGGGTACACCGGGGAGCTGTTTTTT. Its translation is CASSQEQGYTGELFF.

The chain joins TRBV10-3 to TRBJ1-3, with TRBD1 identical over 8 bases. This CDR3 region has 14 residues. The V segment lost 6 bases and the J segment 7 bases; nucleotides outside the gene matches: 8. Germline V gives CDR1 ENHRY, CDR2 SYGVKD. CDR3 sequence: CAIRSDREGNTIYF. As DNA, the CDR3 is TGTGCCATCAGATCGGACAGGGAGGGCAACACCATATATTTT.

The genes are TRBV7-3 and TRBJ2-5; possibly TRBD2 for D (5 bases). Trimming shortened V by 1 base and J by 7 bases, and 16 bases separated the two germline ends. The CDR3 is 15 amino acids. In germline, CDR1 is SGHTA, CDR2 FQGTGA. CDR3 amino acids: CASSLSPRPEGTQYF. The CDR3 DNA follows: TGTGCCAGCAGCTTAAGTCCGCGGCCCGAGGGGACCCAGTACTTC.

The chain couples TRBV18 to TRBJ2-7, with D uncertain. Looked up from germline, CDR1 is KGHSH and CDR2 is LQKENI. V was shortened by 4 bases and J by 1 base, with 20 bases between the two germline ends. This CDR3 is built from 17 residues. CDR3 residues: CASSLIGSTRSSYEQYF. Here the CDR3 DNA reads TGTGCCAGCTCACTCATCGGATCGACAAGGTCTTCCTACGAGCAGTACTTC.

The chain uses TRBV5-6 and TRBJ1-2, with 10 nucleotides matching TRBD1. Losses at the gene ends were 6 bases for V and 14 bases for J; bases not matched to a gene: 19. This CDR3 spans 15 amino acids. Germline CDR1 reads SGHDT; CDR2 reads YYEEEE. The CDR3 here is CASTSDRGLLWSTTF. The CDR3 region has the DNA TGTGCCAGCACCTCAGACAGGGGGCTTCTCTGGTCTACAACCTTC.

This chain connects TRBV6-5 to TRBJ1-2; 7 bases are shared with TRBD1. CDR1 and CDR2 from the germline V gene are MNHEY and SVGAGI. V lost 6 bases, J lost 4 bases, and 5 bases stayed unmatched. The CDR3 is 13 amino acids. The CDR3 loop reads CASRLRDSYGYTF. CDR3 bases: TGTGCCAGCAGACTCCGGGACAGCTATGGCTACACCTTC.

The gene calls are TRBV2 and TRBJ2-3; a possible D gene is TRBD2 (7 bases). Trimming removed 5 bases at V and 0 bases at J, with 9 bases between. CDR3 size: 14 residues. Germline assignment: CDR1 SNHLY and CDR2 FYNNEI. CDR3 in amino acids: CASSRGGSTDTQYF. In DNA, the CDR3 is TGTGCCAGCAGTAGGGGGGGGAGCACAGATACGCAGTATTTT.

This clone was observed once. The chain recombines TRBV7-6 with TRBJ2-5; TRBD2 aligns across 10 bases. Germline V gives CDR1 SGHVS, CDR2 FNYEAQ. V was pared by 2 bases and J by 3 bases, with 6 bases of the junction left unmatched. The length of the CDR3 is 16 residues. In DNA, the CDR3 is TGTGCCAGCAGCTTAACTTTTGGACTAGCGGAAGAGACCCAGTACTTC. Its protein is CASSLTFGLAEETQYF.

The V call is TRBV7-2, the J call TRBJ2-3, with D possibly matching TRBD2 (5 bases). Trimming pared 6 bases from V and 4 bases from J, leaving 11 bases between. The CDR3 sequence is 13 residues long. Germline V gene sequence: CDR1 SGHTA, CDR2 FQGNSA. The CDR3 is CASRFSGADTQYF. In DNA form, the CDR3 reads TGTGCCAGCAGGTTCTCCGGGGCAGATACGCAGTATTTT.

V is TRBV28 and J is TRBJ2-3; 7 bases align to TRBD2. CDR1 and CDR2 (germline): MDHEN, SYDVKM. This CDR3 spans 15 amino acids. V shed 2 bases, J shed 1 base, and the junction held 3 bases outside the gene matches. The CDR3 is CASSLERGRTDTQYF. As DNA, the CDR3 is TGTGCCAGCAGTTTAGAGCGGGGTCGCACAGATACGCAGTATTTT.

This clone was recorded only once. The rearrangement links TRBV5-4 to TRBJ2-3; 9 bases agree with TRBD2. Germline values: CDR1 SGHNT, CDR2 YYREEE (reference sequence). Unmatched junction bases numbered 8, after V lost 2 bases and J lost 1 base. The CDR3 is 17 residues long. CDR3 sequence (DNA): TGTGCCAGCAGCTTAGGGCGGGGGGGCGGGGGCACAGATACGCAGTATTTT. Its translation: CASSLGRGGGGTDTQYF.

The V and J genes are TRBV11-2 and TRBJ1-3; perhaps TRBD1 as D (5 bases). Germline loops: CDR1 SGHAT, CDR2 FQNNGV. The V end lost 5 bases, the J end lost 0 bases, and 17 bases lay between the germline ends. The CDR3 consists of 17 residues. The CDR3 region has the DNA TGTGCCAGCAGCAAGGAAGGCCGGGACTTCTCTGGAAACACCATATATTTT. As protein: CASSKEGRDFSGNTIYF.

The CDR3 is CASSLALGASGNTIYF. The CDR3 nucleotides read TGTGCCAGCAGCTTAGCGTTGGGGGCCTCTGGAAACACCATATATTTT. This chain joins TRBV7-9 and TRBJ1-3, with a tentative D call TRBD1 (6 bases). The germline CDR1 and CDR2 sequences are SEHNR and FQNEAQ (reference sequence). Trimming stripped 0 bases from V and 0 bases from J, with 9 bases between. The CDR3 runs 16 residues.

The chain joins TRBV19 to TRBJ1-2, with D possibly being TRBD1 (6 bases). The germline V and J ends were trimmed by 6 bases and 2 bases, with 25 bases remaining between them. The length of the CDR3 is 18 residues. Germline V gene sequence: CDR1 LNHDA, CDR2 SQIVND (reference sequence). Written as DNA, the CDR3 is TGTGCCAGTAGGGTGTATGGGACACCAGAAAAGGGGAACTATGGCTACACCTTC. Protein sequence: CASRVYGTPEKGNYGYTF.

This clone was observed once. This chain uses TRBV7-3 with TRBJ2-3; unclear D gene. From germline, CDR1 is SGHTA and CDR2 FQGTGA. This CDR3 comprises 14 residues. V gave up 6 bases and J gave up 0 bases, with 10 bases separating them. This chain's CDR3 is CASSVAVSTDTQYF. The CDR3 DNA reads TGTGCCAGCAGTGTTGCAGTTAGCACAGATACGCAGTATTTT.

The chain uses TRBV29-1 and TRBJ2-7, with no clear D. CDR3 size: 12 residues. The germline V and J ends were trimmed by 4 bases and 4 bases, with 11 bases remaining between them. In germline, CDR1 is SQVTM, CDR2 ANQGSEA. This CDR3 reads CSVVLESYEQYF. The CDR3 coding sequence is TGCAGCGTTGTTCTAGAGAGTTACGAGCAGTACTTC.

This chain uses TRBV7-2 with TRBJ1-6; 8 nucleotides agree with TRBD1. The CDR3 length is 15 residues. Germline V CDR1 and CDR2: SGHTA, FQGNSA. V dropped 5 bases and J dropped 4; count of bases not matched to a gene: 4. Here the CDR3 DNA reads TGTGCCAGCAGCCCCCGGACAGGGTATAATTCACCCCTCCACTTT. The encoded protein is CASSPRTGYNSPLHF.